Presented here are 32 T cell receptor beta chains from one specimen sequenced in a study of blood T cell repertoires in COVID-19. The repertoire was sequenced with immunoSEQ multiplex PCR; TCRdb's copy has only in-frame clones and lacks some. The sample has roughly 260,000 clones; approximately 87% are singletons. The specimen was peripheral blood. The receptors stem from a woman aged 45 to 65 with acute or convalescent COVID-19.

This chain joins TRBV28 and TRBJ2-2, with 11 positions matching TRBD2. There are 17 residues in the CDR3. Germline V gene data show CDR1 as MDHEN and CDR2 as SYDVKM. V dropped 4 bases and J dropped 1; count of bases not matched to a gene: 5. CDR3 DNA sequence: TGTGCCAGCAGTTCATGGACTAGCGGGCTGAACACCGGGGAGCTGTTTTTT. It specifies CASSSWTSGLNTGELFF.

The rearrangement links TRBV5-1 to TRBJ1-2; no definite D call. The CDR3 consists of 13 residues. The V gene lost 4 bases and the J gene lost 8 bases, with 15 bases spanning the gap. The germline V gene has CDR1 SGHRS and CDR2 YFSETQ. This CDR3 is CASSPDGGRGYTF. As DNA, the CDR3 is TGCGCCAGCAGCCCCGATGGCGGGCGGGGCTACACCTTC. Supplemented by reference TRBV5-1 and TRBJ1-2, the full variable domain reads KAGVTQTPRYLIKTRGQQVTLSCSPISGHRSVSWYQQTPGQGLQFLFEYFSETQRNKGNFPGRFSGRQFSNSRSEMNVSTLELGDSALYLCASSPDGGRGYTFGSGTRLTVV.

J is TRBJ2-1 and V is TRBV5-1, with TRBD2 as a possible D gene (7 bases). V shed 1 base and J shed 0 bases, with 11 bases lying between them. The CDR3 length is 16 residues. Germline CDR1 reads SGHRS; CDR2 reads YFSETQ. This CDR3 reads CASSLRGGTSYNEQFF. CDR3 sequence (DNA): TGCGCCAGCAGCTTGAGGGGGGGTACCTCCTACAATGAGCAGTTCTTC.

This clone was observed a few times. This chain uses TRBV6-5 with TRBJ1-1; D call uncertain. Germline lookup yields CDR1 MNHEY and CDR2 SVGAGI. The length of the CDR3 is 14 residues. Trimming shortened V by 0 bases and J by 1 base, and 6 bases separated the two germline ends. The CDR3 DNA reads TGTGCCAGCAGTTACTCTCCGGGGAACACTGAAGCTTTCTTT. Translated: CASSYSPGNTEAFF.

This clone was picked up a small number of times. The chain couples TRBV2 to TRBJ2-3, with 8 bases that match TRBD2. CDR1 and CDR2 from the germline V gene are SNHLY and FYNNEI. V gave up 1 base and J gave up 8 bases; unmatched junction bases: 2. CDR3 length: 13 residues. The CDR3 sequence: CASSEGTSPTQYF. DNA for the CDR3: TGTGCCAGCAGTGAAGGGACTAGCCCTACGCAGTATTTT.

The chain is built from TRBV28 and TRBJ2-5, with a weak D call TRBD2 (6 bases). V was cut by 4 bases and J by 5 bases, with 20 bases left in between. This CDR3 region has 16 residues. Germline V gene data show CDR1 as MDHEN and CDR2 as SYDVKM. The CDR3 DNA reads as TGTGCCAGCAGTTCCCACTCCCCCCGGGGGAGGGAGACCCAGTACTTC. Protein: CASSSHSPRGRETQYF.

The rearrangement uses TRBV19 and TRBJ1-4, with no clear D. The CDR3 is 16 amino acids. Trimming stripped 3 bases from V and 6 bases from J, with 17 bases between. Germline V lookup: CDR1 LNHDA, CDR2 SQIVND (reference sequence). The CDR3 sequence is CASSMIGRAYYEKLFF. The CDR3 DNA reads TGTGCCAGTAGTATGATTGGGCGAGCCTACTATGAAAAACTGTTTTTT.

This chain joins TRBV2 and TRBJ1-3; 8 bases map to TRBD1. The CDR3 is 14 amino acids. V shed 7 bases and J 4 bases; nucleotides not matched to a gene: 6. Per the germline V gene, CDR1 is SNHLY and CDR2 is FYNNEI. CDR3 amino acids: CASNRQGTGNTIYF. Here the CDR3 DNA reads TGTGCCAGCAACCGACAGGGGACCGGAAACACCATATATTTT.

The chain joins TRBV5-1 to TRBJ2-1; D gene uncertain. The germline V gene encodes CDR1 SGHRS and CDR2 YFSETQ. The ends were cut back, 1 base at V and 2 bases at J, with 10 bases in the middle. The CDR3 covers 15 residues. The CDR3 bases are TGCGCCAGCAGCTTGAGAACAGTCACCTACAATGAGCAGTTCTTC. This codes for CASSLRTVTYNEQFF.

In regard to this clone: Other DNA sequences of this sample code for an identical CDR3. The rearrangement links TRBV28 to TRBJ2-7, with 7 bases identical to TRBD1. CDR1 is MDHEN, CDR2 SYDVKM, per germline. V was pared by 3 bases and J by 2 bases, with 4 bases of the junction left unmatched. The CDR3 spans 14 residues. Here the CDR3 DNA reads TGTGCCAGCAGTTTTGGCAGGGGGACCTACGAGCAGTACTTC. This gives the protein CASSFGRGTYEQYF.

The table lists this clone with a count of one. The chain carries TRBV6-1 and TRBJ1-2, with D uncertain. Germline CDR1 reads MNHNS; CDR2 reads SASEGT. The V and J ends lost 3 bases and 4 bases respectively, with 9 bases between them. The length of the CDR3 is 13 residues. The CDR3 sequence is CASSDFPGYGYTF. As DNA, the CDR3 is TGTGCCAGCAGTGATTTCCCAGGCTATGGCTACACCTTC.

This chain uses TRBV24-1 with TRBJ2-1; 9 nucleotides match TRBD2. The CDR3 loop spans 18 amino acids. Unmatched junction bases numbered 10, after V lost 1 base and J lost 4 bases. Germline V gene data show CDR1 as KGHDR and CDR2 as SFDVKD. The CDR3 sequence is CATSDFGASGTRYNEQFF. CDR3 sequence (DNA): TGTGCCACCAGTGATTTTGGGGCTAGCGGGACCCGATACAATGAGCAGTTCTTC.

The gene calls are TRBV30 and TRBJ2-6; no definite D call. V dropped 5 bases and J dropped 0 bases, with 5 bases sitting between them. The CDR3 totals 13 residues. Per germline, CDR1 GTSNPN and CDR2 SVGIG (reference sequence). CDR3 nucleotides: TGTGCCTGGGTAAACTCTGGGGCCAACGTCCTGACTTTC. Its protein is CAWVNSGANVLTF.

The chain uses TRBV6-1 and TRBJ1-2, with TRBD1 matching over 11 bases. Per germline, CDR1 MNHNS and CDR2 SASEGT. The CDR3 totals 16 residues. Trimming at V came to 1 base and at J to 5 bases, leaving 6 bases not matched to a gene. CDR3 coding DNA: TGTGCCAGCAGTGAAGGTTTAGGGACAGGGGGATATGGCTACACCTTC. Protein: CASSEGLGTGGYGYTF.

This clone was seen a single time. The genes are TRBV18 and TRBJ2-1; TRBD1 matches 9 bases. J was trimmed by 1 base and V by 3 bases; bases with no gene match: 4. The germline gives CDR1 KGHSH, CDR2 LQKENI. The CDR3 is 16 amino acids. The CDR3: CASSPLGTGSYNEQFF. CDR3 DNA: TGTGCCAGCTCACCCCTCGGGACAGGGTCCTACAATGAGCAGTTCTTC. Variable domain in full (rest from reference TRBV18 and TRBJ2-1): NAGVMQNPRHLVRRRGQEARLRCSPMKGHSHVYWYRQLPEEGLKFMVYLQKENIIDESGMPKERFSAEFPKEGPSILRIQQVVRGDSAAYFCASSPLGTGSYNEQFFGPGTRLTVL.

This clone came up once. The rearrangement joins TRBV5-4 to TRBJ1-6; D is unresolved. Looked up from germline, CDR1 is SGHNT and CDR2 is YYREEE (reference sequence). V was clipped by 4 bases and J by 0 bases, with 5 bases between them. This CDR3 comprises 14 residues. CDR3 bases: TGTGCCAGCAGCCGCAGCTCCTATAATTCACCCCTCCACTTT. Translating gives CASSRSSYNSPLHF.

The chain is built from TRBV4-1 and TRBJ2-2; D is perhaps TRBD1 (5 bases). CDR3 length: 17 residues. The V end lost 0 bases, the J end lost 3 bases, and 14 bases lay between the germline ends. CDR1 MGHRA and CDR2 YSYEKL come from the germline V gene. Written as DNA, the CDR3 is TGCGCCAGCAGCCAAGAAAGAGGCCCAGGGTACACCGGGGAGCTGTTTTTT. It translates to CASSQERGPGYTGELFF.

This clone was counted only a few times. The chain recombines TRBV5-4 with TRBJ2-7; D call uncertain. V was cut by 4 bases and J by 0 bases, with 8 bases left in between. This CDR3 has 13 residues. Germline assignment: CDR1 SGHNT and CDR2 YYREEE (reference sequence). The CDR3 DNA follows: TGTGCCAGCAGCCCCAGATTCTCCTACGAGCAGTACTTC. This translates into CASSPRFSYEQYF.

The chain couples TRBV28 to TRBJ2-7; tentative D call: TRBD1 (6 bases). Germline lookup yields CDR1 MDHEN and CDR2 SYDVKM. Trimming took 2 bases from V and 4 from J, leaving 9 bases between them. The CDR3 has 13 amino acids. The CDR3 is CASSLGGIYEQYF. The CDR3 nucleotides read TGTGCCAGCAGTTTAGGGGGCATATACGAGCAGTACTTC.

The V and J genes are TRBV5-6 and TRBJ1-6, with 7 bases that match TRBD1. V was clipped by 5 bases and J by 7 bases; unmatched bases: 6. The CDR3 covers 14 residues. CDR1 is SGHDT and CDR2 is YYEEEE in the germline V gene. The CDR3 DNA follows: TGTGCCAGCAGAGACAGGGCGATAAATTCACCCCTCCACTTT. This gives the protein CASRDRAINSPLHF.

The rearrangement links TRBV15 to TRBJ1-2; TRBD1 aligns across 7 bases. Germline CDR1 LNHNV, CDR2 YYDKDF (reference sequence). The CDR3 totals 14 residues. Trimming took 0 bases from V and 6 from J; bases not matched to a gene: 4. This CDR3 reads CATSRDSRGNGYTF. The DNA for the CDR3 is TGTGCCACCAGCAGAGATTCCAGGGGGAATGGCTACACCTTC.

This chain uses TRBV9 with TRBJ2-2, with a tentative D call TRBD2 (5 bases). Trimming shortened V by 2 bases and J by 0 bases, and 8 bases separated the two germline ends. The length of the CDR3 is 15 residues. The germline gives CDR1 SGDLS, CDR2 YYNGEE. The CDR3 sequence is CASSVPGTNTGELFF. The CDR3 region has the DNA TGTGCCAGCAGCGTTCCCGGGACGAACACCGGGGAGCTGTTTTTT.

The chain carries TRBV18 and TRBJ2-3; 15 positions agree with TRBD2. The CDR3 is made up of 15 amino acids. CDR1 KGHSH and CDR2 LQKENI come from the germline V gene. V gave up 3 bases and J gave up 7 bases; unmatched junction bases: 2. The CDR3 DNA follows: TGTGCCAGCTCACCCGGACTAGCGGGAGGGAATACGCAGTATTTT. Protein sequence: CASSPGLAGGNTQYF.

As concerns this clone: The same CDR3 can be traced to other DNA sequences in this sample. CDR3 region: CATSDPGQGNQPQHF. CDR3 DNA sequence: TGTGCCACCAGTGATCCAGGGCAGGGCAATCAGCCCCAGCATTTT. The chain couples TRBV24-1 to TRBJ1-5; D is perhaps TRBD1 (5 bases). The CDR3 covers 15 residues. The V and J ends lost 3 bases and 2 bases respectively, with 10 bases between them. In germline, CDR1 is KGHDR, CDR2 SFDVKD.

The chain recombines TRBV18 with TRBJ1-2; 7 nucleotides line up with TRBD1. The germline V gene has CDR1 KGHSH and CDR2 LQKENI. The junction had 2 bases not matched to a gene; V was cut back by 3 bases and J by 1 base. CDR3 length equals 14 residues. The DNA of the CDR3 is TGTGCCAGCTCACCGCAGGGGGATAACTATGGCTACACCTTC. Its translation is CASSPQGDNYGYTF.

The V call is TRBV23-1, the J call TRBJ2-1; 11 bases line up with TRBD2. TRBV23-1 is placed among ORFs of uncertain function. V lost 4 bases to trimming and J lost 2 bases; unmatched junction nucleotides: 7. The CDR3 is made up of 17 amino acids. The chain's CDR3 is CASSPTGLAETYNEQFF. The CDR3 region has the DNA TGCGCCAGCAGTCCAACGGGACTAGCGGAAACCTACAATGAGCAGTTCTTC.

The DNA of the CDR3 is TGTGCCACCAGTGTCACTAGCGGGATGCAAGAGACCCAGTACTTC. It encodes CATSVTSGMQETQYF. The chain links TRBV24-1 to TRBJ2-5; the match to TRBD2 covers 10 bases. This CDR3 is built from 15 residues. J was trimmed by 2 bases and V by 5 bases; bases with no gene match: 4. CDR1 is KGHDR, CDR2 SFDVKD, per germline.

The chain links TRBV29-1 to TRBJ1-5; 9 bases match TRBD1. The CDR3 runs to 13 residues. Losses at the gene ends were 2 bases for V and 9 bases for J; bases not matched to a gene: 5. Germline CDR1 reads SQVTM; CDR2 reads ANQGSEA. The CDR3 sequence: CSVERDREGPQHF. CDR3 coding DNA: TGCAGCGTTGAAAGGGACAGGGAGGGGCCCCAGCATTTT.

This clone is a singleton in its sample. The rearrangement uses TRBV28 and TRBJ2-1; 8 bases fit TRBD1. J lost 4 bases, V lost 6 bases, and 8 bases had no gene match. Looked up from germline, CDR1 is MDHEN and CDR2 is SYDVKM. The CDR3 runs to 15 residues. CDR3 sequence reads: CASSTPGTGYNEQFF. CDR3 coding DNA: TGTGCCAGCAGCACTCCCGGGACAGGATACAATGAGCAGTTCTTC. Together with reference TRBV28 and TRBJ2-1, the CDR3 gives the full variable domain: DVKVTQSSRYLVKRTGEKVFLECVQDMDHENMFWYRQDPGLGLRLIYFSYDVKMKEKGDIPEGYSVSREKKERFSLILESASTNQTSMYLCASSTPGTGYNEQFFGPGTRLTVL.

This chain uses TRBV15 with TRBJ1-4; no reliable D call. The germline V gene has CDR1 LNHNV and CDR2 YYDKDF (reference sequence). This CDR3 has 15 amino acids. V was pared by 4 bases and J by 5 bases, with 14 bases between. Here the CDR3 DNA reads TGTGCCACCAGCACCCTGGGCCGAAGAAATGAAAAACTGTTTTTT. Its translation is CATSTLGRRNEKLFF.

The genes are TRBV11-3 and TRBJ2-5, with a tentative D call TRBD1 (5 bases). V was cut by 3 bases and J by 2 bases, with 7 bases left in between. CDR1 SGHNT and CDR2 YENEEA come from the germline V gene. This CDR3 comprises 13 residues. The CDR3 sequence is CASSLGQQETQYF. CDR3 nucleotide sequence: TGTGCCAGCAGCTTGGGGCAGCAAGAGACCCAGTACTTC.

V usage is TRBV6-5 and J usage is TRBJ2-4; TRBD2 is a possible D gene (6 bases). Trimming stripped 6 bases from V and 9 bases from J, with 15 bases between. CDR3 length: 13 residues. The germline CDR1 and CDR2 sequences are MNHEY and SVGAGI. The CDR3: CASRWGDLGIQYF. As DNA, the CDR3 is TGTGCCAGCAGGTGGGGGGATTTGGGCATTCAGTACTTC.